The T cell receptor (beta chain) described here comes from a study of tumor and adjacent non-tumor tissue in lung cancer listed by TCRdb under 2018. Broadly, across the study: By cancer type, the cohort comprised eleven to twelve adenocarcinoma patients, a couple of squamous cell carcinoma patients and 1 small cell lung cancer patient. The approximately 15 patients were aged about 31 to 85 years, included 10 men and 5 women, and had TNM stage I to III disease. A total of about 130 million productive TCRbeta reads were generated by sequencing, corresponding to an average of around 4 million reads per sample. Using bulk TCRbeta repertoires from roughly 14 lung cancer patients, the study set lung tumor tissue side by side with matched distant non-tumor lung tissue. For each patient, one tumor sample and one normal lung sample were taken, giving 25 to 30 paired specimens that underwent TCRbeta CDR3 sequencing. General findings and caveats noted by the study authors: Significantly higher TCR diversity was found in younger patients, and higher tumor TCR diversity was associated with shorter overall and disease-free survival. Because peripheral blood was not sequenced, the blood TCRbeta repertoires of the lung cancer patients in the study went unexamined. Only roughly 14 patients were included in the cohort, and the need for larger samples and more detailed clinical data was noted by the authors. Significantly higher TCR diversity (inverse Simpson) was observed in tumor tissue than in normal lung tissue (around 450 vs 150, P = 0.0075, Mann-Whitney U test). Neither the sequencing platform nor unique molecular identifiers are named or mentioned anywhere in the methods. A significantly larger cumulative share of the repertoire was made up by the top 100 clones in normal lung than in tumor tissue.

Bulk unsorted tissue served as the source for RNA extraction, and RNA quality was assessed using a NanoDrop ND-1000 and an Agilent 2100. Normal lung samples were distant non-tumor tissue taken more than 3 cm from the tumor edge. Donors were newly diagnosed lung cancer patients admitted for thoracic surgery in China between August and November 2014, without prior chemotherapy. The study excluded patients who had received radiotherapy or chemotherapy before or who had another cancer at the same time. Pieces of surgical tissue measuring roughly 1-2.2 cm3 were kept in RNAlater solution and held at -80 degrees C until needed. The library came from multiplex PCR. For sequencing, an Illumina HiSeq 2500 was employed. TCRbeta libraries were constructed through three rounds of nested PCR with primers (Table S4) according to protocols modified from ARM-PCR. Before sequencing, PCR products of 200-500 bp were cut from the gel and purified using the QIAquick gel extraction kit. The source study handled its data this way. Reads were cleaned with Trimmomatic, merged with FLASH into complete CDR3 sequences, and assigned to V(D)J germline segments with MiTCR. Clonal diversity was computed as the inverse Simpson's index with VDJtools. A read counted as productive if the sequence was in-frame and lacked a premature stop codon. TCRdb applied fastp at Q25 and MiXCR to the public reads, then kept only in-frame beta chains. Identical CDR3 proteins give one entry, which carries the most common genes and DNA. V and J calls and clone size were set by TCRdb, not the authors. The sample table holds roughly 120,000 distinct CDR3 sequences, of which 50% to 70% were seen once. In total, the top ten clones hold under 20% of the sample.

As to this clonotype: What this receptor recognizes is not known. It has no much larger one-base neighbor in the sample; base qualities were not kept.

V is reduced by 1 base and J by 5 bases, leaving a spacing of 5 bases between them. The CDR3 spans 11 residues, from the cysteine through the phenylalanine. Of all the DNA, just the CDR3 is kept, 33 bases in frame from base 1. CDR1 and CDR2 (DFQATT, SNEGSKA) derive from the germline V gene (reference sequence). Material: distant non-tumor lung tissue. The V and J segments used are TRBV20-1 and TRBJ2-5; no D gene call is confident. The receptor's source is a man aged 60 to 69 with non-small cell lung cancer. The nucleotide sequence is TGCAGTGCTAGAGTGGCTGAGACCCAGTACTTC. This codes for CSARVAETQYF.